This entry features one T cell receptor (beta chain) sequence. This PCR relied on a set of 60 Vbeta primers and 13 Jbeta primers. The method was immunoSEQ multiplex PCR; TCRdb's version includes in-frame clones alone and lacks a portion of them. Of 200,000 or so clones in the sample, 75% to 90% were seen once. The CDR3 length is 15 residues. In germline, CDR1 is KGHSH, CDR2 LQKENI. Trimming shortened V by 3 bases and J by 7 bases, and 15 bases separated the two germline ends. These data originate in a study of cytomegalovirus exposure and HLA in healthy donors. The sample comprised PBMCs. The TCR was taken from a woman in her 50s in good health and CMV-seropositive. V is TRBV18 and J is TRBJ1-4, with D maybe TRBD1 (6 bases). The DNA of the CDR3 is TGTGCCAGCTCACCGCAGGGGTCCGACGGTGAAAAACTGTTTTTT. This codes for CASSPQGSDGEKLFF.